This TCR beta chain is from a study of CD8+ T cells in alopecia areata (dated by TCRdb to between 2018 and 2020). Regarding the complete study: Treated patients were enrolled in an open-label pilot trial of oral tofacitinib, 5 to 10 mg twice daily, for moderate-to-severe alopecia areata. The study used high-throughput TCRbeta sequencing to examine T cell clonal expansion in alopecia areata, in both the C3H/HeJ mouse model and human patients. Tofacitinib was given for 6 to 18 months, followed by 6 months of follow-up off drug to assess delayed response and recurrence. Clonality in the scalp was compared among normal scalp (n=4), patchy alopecia areata scalp (n=8), and alopecia totalis/universalis scalp (n=8). Biopsies were taken from tofacitinib-treated patients at baseline and again at 4 and 24 weeks into treatment, and several of those patients also had a later scalp biopsy. TCRbeta CDR3 regions were amplified by immunoSEQ multiplex PCR using 35 Vbeta forward and 13 Jbeta reverse primers. Human TCRbeta sequencing covered scalp tissue and sorted CD4+ and CD8+ peripheral blood T cells from patchy and totalis/universalis alopecia areata patients and healthy controls. RNA came from the PAXgene miRNA kit for fixed scalp, the miRNeasy kit for PBMCs, and the RNeasy kit for mouse skin. In treated patients, disease severity was measured using the SALT score, which gives the percentage of scalp surface area affected. Overall study outcomes, separate from this receptor: Many expanded lesional clones were found to persist in scalp and blood during tofacitinib treatment, and relapse after treatment cessation may be partly explained by this persistence. Unlike mouse skin, which is dominated by gammadelta T cells, normal human skin has resident alphabeta T cells that are also sequenced, and this complicates analysis of the scalp TCR repertoire. Higher clonality and more expanded CD8+ clones were observed in lesional scalp than in normal scalp, particularly in alopecia totalis/universalis, a finding suggestive of antigenic drive. The treated cohort was small, with a single nonresponder, so links between baseline CD8+ expansion and response need larger studies. Tofacitinib significantly lowered scalp clonality and the number of expanded CD8+ clones among the top 100 scalp clones. Compared with mice, TCR sequences shared between patients were less clear, possibly partly because of HLA diversity across the patient population.

The germline V gene yields SGHRS for CDR1 and YFSETQ for CDR2. Inclusive of the bounding cysteine and phenylalanine, the CDR3 is 14 residues long. This entry keeps only the CDR3 DNA: 42 bases, framed from base 1. V gives up 0 bases and J gives up 7 bases, and the segment between their germline ends measures 13 bases. Note on this clone: The target of this receptor is not known. No much larger clone exists at a distance of one base, and base qualities are not known.

Receptor libraries were prepared by the immunoSEQ multiplex PCR assay. For TCR sequencing, RNA was extracted from every sample and reverse transcribed into cDNA to serve as template. First-strand cDNA was synthesized with SuperScript III using a 2:1 mix of oligo-dT and random hexamers. A synthetic immune receptor repertoire was used to assess amplification bias, and residual bias was removed computationally. Turning to the authors' computational methods: Raw reads were preprocessed for error removal, and CDR3 was defined according to IMGT conventions as running from the conserved cysteine to phenylalanine. Clonality was calculated as 1 minus Shannon entropy normalized by log2 of the number of productive unique TCRs. Scalp TCRbeta sequences were cross-referenced with sorted blood CD4 and CD8 repertoires so that the CD4 or CD8 identity of scalp clones could be inferred. TCRdb re-hosts the immuneACCESS table, in-frame sequences only. Its copies lack some clones; in the studies checked, an unresolved V gene accounts for under half of them, and the cause for the rest is not known. The V and J calls and clone size come from that table; D and trimming were worked out from the DNA. The sample yields 250,000 to 300,000 clones; 58% were counted once. Under 2% of the sample is held by the ten biggest clonotypes.

This specimen's time point label, per the study, means: around 26 weeks on oral tofacitinib. The sample's treatment or condition, from its label and the paper: oral pan-JAK inhibitor, 5-10 mg twice daily. From alopecia areata patients, peripheral blood was collected along with lesional scalp punch biopsies. PBMCs were isolated by density centrifugation and stained for CD3, CD4 and CD8, and CD4+ and CD8+ T cells were sorted on a FACSAria. The receptor comes from a human donor with alopecia areata. This chain is built from TRBV5-1 and TRBJ2-5, and possibly TRBD2, on 5 matching bases. Sequenced here: CD4+ T cells sorted from blood, sampled at week 24, from a patient treated with tofacitinib. The CDR3 has the sequence CASSLAGLEGTQYF. In nucleotide form, the sequence is TGCGCCAGCAGCTTGGCCGGACTTGAGGGGACCCAGTACTTC.